The 14 T cell receptor beta chains reported below all come from one sample, sequenced in a study of monozygotic twins with inflammatory bowel disease. TCRdb re-called the 5' RACE reads and gives one entry per CDR3 protein, without DNA. The listing records approximately 400,000 distinct CDR3 sequences. The sample taken for sequencing was blood. The receptors derive from a human donor with ulcerative colitis or Crohn's disease, or a healthy co-twin of an affected twin (not recorded which).

This chain links TRBV30 with TRBJ1-2; TCRdb gives TRBD1 as the D gene, but with no DNA this cannot be confirmed. Germline V gene lookup returns CDR1 GTSNPN and CDR2 SVGIG (reference sequence). This CDR3 is 15 amino acids long. The CDR3 sequence is CAWSDPGQGFEGYTF.

The chain combines TRBV3-1 with TRBJ2-7; TCRdb's D gene call, TRBD1, goes unchecked for lack of DNA. This CDR3 has 13 residues. The germline V gene encodes CDR1 LGHDT and CDR2 YNNKEL (reference sequence). The CDR3 sequence: CASSQNTGSEQYF.

This chain connects TRBV7-9 to TRBJ1-1; TCRdb's assignment of TRBD1 cannot be checked, as there is no DNA. CDR1 and CDR2 from the germline V gene are SEHNR and FQNEAQ (reference sequence). CDR3 length: 17 residues. This CDR3 reads CASSPTRGRGVNTEAFF.

V gene TRBV12-3 or TRBV12-4 combines with J gene TRBJ2-2; the TCRdb call, TRBD2, lacks DNA for checking. The CDR3 totals 15 residues. The CDR3 sequence is CASSFWGGGTGELFF.

The chain links TRBV7-8 to TRBJ2-3; with no DNA, the TCRdb D assignment of TRBD1 cannot be verified. CDR3 length: 13 residues. CDR1 SGHVS and CDR2 FQNEAQ come from the germline V gene. Here the CDR3 reads CASSPRGGDTQYF.

This chain joins TRBV5-5 and TRBJ1-2; TCRdb's assignment of TRBD1 cannot be checked, as there is no DNA. The CDR3 runs to 16 residues. The V gene's germline CDR1 is SGHKS and CDR2 YYEKEE (reference sequence). The CDR3 loop reads CASSLSPNTGNYGYTF.

The rearrangement uses TRBV11-2 and TRBJ1-6; the D call from TCRdb, TRBD1, cannot be confirmed without DNA. The CDR3 contains 16 residues. Germline V gene lookup returns CDR1 SGHAT and CDR2 FQNNGV. The chain's CDR3 is CASSSPEQGAYSPLHF.

The chain joins TRBV27 to TRBJ1-4; the D call from TCRdb, TRBD1, cannot be confirmed without DNA. The CDR3 loop spans 15 amino acids. CDR1 is MNHEY and CDR2 is SMNVEV in the germline V gene (reference sequence). The CDR3 loop is CASSRFGQTDEKLFF.

The V gene is TRBV29-1, the J gene TRBJ2-3; lacking DNA, the TRBD2 call made by TCRdb goes unchecked. CDR1 SQVTM and CDR2 ANQGSEA come from the germline V gene. The CDR3 is 15 residues long. The CDR3 loop reads CSVEILAGRADTQYF.

The J gene is TRBJ2-3, the V gene TRBV20-1; TCRdb designates TRBD2, a call that cannot be tested without DNA. Germline V gene lookup returns CDR1 DFQATT and CDR2 SNEGSKA (reference sequence). CDR3 length equals 14 residues. The CDR3 sequence: CSATALAGGGTQYF.

This rearrangement joins TRBV3-1 to TRBJ1-2. Germline-derived CDR1 and CDR2 are LGHDT and YNNKEL (reference sequence). CDR3 length: 14 amino acids. This CDR3 reads CASSQRTANYGYTF.

This sequence joins TRBV5-1 and TRBJ1-2; TCRdb's D call, TRBD1, is unchecked because there is no DNA. From germline, CDR1 is SGHRS and CDR2 YFSETQ. The CDR3 is made up of 20 amino acids. CDR3 in amino acids: CASSLAHPWDRGPSNYGYTF.

The V call is TRBV4-1, the J call TRBJ1-1. Germline lookup yields CDR1 MGHRA and CDR2 YSYEKL. The CDR3 runs 13 residues. The CDR3 is CASSQGVHTEAFF.

The V and J genes are TRBV7-2 and TRBJ2-7. The germline gives CDR1 SGHTA, CDR2 FQGNSA. This CDR3 comprises 13 residues. CDR3 in amino acids: CASSHGPSYEQYF.